These 24 T cell receptor beta chains originate from one sample sequenced in a study of T cell responses to AZD1222 COVID-19 vaccine. Sequenced by immunoSEQ multiplex PCR; TCRdb stores in-frame clones only, minus some. Of fewer than 200,000 clones listed, roughly 88% are singletons. This specimen consisted of peripheral blood, obtained on day 0 of AZD1222 vaccination. These receptors were collected from an adult in good health.

The chain joins TRBV5-1 to TRBJ1-5, with D unresolved. Trimming cost V 4 bases and J 1 base, with 15 bases left between them. The CDR3 length is 16 residues. CDR1 is SGHRS, CDR2 YFSETQ, per germline. CDR3 bases: TGCGCCAGCAGCCCAGAGGGTTTAGACAGCAATCAGCCCCAGCATTTT. Translating gives CASSPEGLDSNQPQHF.

This clone was detected only a few times. This chain links TRBV5-1 with TRBJ2-1; TRBD2 matches at 9 bases. Trimming cost V 0 bases and J 7 bases; bases outside gene matches: 11. In germline, CDR1 is SGHRS, CDR2 YFSETQ. This CDR3 is 17 amino acids long. CDR3 amino acids: CASSLDGRGTSLNEQFF. The CDR3 nucleotides are TGCGCCAGCAGCTTGGACGGAAGAGGGACTAGCCTAAATGAGCAGTTCTTC.

V usage is TRBV13 and J usage is TRBJ2-7; D gene unclear. There are 13 residues in the CDR3. Germline V gene sequence: CDR1 PRHDT, CDR2 FYEKMQ (reference sequence). Trimming removed 1 base at V and 2 bases at J, with 6 bases between. CDR3 sequence reads: CASSLADAYEQYF. The DNA of the CDR3 is TGTGCCAGCAGCTTAGCTGATGCCTACGAGCAGTACTTC.

The chain recombines TRBV9 with TRBJ2-5, with a possible D match to TRBD2 (6 bases). V was shortened by 0 bases and J by 2 bases, with 8 bases between the two germline ends. This CDR3 is built from 14 residues. Per the germline V gene, CDR1 is SGDLS and CDR2 is YYNGEE. Here the CDR3 DNA reads TGTGCCAGCAGCGTAGCGGGGGTACAAGAGACCCAGTACTTC. Protein product: CASSVAGVQETQYF. Complete variable domain (other parts from reference TRBV9 and TRBJ2-5): DSGVTQTPKHLITATGQRVTLRCSPRSGDLSVYWYQQSLDQGLQFLIQYYNGEERAKGNILERFSAQQFPDLHSELNLSSLELGDSALYFCASSVAGVQETQYFGPGTRLLVL.

The CDR3 protein is CASSLGQGGEKLFF. The CDR3 bases are TGCGCCAGCAGCTTAGGACAGGGTGGTGAAAAACTGTTTTTT. This sequence joins TRBV5-1 and TRBJ1-4; TRBD1 matches at 8 bases. Germline values: CDR1 SGHRS, CDR2 YFSETQ. Trimming removed 2 bases from V and 7 bases from J; junction bases left unmatched: 4. The CDR3 covers 14 residues.

The table lists this clone with a count of one. The V and J genes are TRBV5-1 and TRBJ2-1; 7 bases align to TRBD1. The CDR3 extends over 15 amino acids. Looked up from germline, CDR1 is SGHRS and CDR2 is YFSETQ. The junction had 9 bases not matched to a gene; V was cut back by 5 bases and J by 4 bases. The CDR3 loop reads CASRQNRGPYNEQFF. The CDR3 DNA reads as TGCGCCAGCAGACAGAACAGGGGCCCTTACAATGAGCAGTTCTTC.

The chain employs TRBV20-1 and TRBJ1-2; D is undetermined. CDR1 is DFQATT and CDR2 is SNEGSKA in the germline V gene (reference sequence). Trimming left V 0 bases short and J 7 bases short, with 6 bases between. The CDR3 extends over 11 amino acids. In DNA form, the CDR3 reads TGCAGTGCTAGAGATAGAGTTGGCTACACCTTC. Translation gives CSARDRVGYTF.

The V and J genes are TRBV7-8 and TRBJ1-1; 9 bases are shared with TRBD1. Trimming took 3 bases from V and 3 from J; bases not matched to a gene: 2. The CDR3 loop spans 14 amino acids. In germline, CDR1 is SGHVS, CDR2 FQNEAQ. CDR3 nucleotide sequence: TGTGCCAGCAGCTTTGGGACAGGGTACACTGAAGCTTTCTTT. This encodes CASSFGTGYTEAFF. Looking up the rest from reference TRBV7-8 and TRBJ1-1 gives the full variable domain: GAGVSQSPRYKVAKRGQDVALRCDPISGHVSLFWYQQALGQGPEFLTYFQNEAQLDKSGLPSDRFFAERPEGSVSTLKIQRTQQEDSAVYLCASSFGTGYTEAFFGQGTRLTVV.

The chain recombines TRBV28 with TRBJ1-2; 8 bases line up with TRBD1. Germline CDR1 is MDHEN and CDR2 is SYDVKM. The length of the CDR3 is 14 residues. V was pared by 5 bases and J by 8 bases, with 10 bases of the junction left unmatched. The CDR3 nucleotides read TGTGCCAGCAGTCCCCGGACAGGGCGAGGCGGCTACACCTTC. Residues: CASSPRTGRGGYTF.

This chain links TRBV7-9 with TRBJ2-7; D ambiguous. This CDR3 is built from 11 residues. The germline V and J ends were trimmed by 5 bases and 6 bases, with 8 bases remaining between them. Germline assignment: CDR1 SEHNR and CDR2 FQNEAQ (reference sequence). The CDR3 nucleotides are TGTGCCAGCAGCCCGACCTCCGAGCAGTACTTC. Translated: CASSPTSEQYF. Complete variable domain (other parts from reference TRBV7-9 and TRBJ2-7): DTGVSQNPRHKITKRGQNVTFRCDPISEHNRLYWYRQTLGQGPEFLTYFQNEAQLEKSRLLSDRFSAERPKGSFSTLEIQRTEQGDSAMYLCASSPTSEQYFGPGTRLTVT.

The chain is built from TRBV27 and TRBJ2-7; 12 nucleotides line up with TRBD2. The germline CDR1 and CDR2 sequences are MNHEY and SMNVEV (reference sequence). The CDR3 consists of 14 residues. J lost 7 bases, V lost 3 bases, and 4 bases had no gene match. The CDR3 DNA reads TGTGCCAGCAGTTTGACTAGCGGGGGAGGAGAGCAGTACTTC. Translated, it gives CASSLTSGGGEQYF.

In its sample, this clone was seen once. The chain recombines TRBV19 with TRBJ1-1; 7 nucleotides match TRBD1. Germline V gene sequence: CDR1 LNHDA, CDR2 SQIVND (reference sequence). J lost 1 base, V lost 5 bases, and 4 bases had no gene match. The CDR3 loop spans 14 amino acids. The CDR3 sequence is CASSSGTANTEAFF. The CDR3 region has the DNA TGTGCCAGTAGTTCGGGGACAGCGAACACTGAAGCTTTCTTT.

This clone was detected a few times. The rearrangement uses TRBV14 and TRBJ1-2; D uncertain. This CDR3 spans 15 amino acids. Germline CDR1 is SGHDN and CDR2 is FVKESK. V lost 3 bases and J lost 2, with 13 bases in between. For the CDR3, the DNA is TGTGCCAGCAGCCAGAGCCGAGCATTAAACTATGGCTACACCTTC. Amino acids: CASSQSRALNYGYTF.

The chain couples TRBV27 to TRBJ2-7, with 8 bases that match TRBD1. The germline V gene has CDR1 MNHEY and CDR2 SMNVEV (reference sequence). This CDR3 is built from 15 residues. V trimming: 3 bases; J trimming: 2 bases; junction bases outside the gene matches: 6. CDR3 bases: TGTGCCAGCAGTTTTGGGACAGGTCCGACCTACGAGCAGTACTTC. Protein sequence: CASSFGTGPTYEQYF.

This clone came up once. The chain links TRBV6-2 or TRBV6-3 to TRBJ1-2; D might be TRBD1 (5 bases). The CDR3 is made up of 15 amino acids. Germline V gene data show CDR1 as MNHEY and CDR2 as SVGEGT. V gave up 2 bases and J gave up 1 base, with 11 bases separating them. DNA of the CDR3: TGTGCCAGCAGTTACGTAACAGGAATTAACTATGGCTACACCTTC. Translation: CASSYVTGINYGYTF.

V is TRBV27 and J is TRBJ2-7, with D tentatively TRBD2 (5 bases). V lost 6 bases, J lost 3 bases, and 9 bases lay in between. There are 12 residues in the CDR3. Per the germline V gene, CDR1 is MNHEY and CDR2 is SMNVEV (reference sequence). Here the CDR3 DNA reads TGTGCCAGCAGCAGCGGCTACTACGAGCAGTACTTC. This sequence encodes CASSSGYYEQYF.

On this clone itself: The sample contains more than one DNA sequence encoding this CDR3. The chain couples TRBV27 to TRBJ2-3; D tentatively reads TRBD1 or TRBD2 (5 bases each). CDR3 length: 12 residues. Germline V lookup: CDR1 MNHEY, CDR2 SMNVEV (reference sequence). Trimming removed 3 bases from V and 6 bases from J, with 7 bases in between. The DNA for the CDR3 is TGTGCCAGCAGTTTCGGGGCCGATACGCAGTATTTT. Its protein product is CASSFGADTQYF.

The CDR3 region is CASSLLIMNTEAFF. The DNA for the CDR3 is TGTGCCAGCAGTTTACTGATCATGAACACTGAAGCTTTCTTT. The chain combines TRBV28 with TRBJ1-1; D gene ambiguous. Germline lookup yields CDR1 MDHEN and CDR2 SYDVKM. V was clipped by 2 bases and J by 0 bases, with 7 bases between them. CDR3 size: 14 residues.

The V call is TRBV5-4, the J call TRBJ1-1, with D possibly being TRBD1 (5 bases). The CDR3 length is 14 residues. V was pared by 4 bases and J by 6 bases, with 16 bases between. CDR1 and CDR2 (germline): SGHNT, YYREEE (reference sequence). The CDR3 DNA follows: TGTGCCAGCAGCGCCCCCGGGGGTAGGTCTGAAGCTTTCTTT. This encodes CASSAPGGRSEAFF.

This clone came up once. This sequence joins TRBV12-3 or TRBV12-4 and TRBJ2-1; no clear D. V shed 7 bases and J shed 5 bases, with 12 bases lying between them. The CDR3 extends over 13 amino acids. The CDR3: CASIETLDNEQFF. CDR3 bases: TGTGCCAGCATCGAGACCCTGGACAATGAGCAGTTCTTC.

This clone was counted only a few times. The rearrangement joins TRBV27 to TRBJ2-2, with 7 bases lining up with TRBD1. Trimming at V came to 7 bases and at J to 2 bases, leaving 7 bases not matched to a gene. This CDR3 comprises 15 residues. The germline V gene has CDR1 MNHEY and CDR2 SMNVEV (reference sequence). The CDR3, as DNA: TGTGCCAGCACCAGACAGGGAGTAAACACCGGGGAGCTGTTTTTT. Translated, it gives CASTRQGVNTGELFF.

This rearrangement joins TRBV5-1 to TRBJ1-5; a possible D gene is TRBD1 (6 bases). The V end was cut by 4 bases, the J end by 1 base, with 9 bases between. The CDR3 is made up of 14 amino acids. CDR1 is SGHRS and CDR2 is YFSETQ in the germline V gene. The CDR3 here is CASSAGTSNQPQHF. CDR3 sequence (DNA): TGCGCCAGCAGCGCCGGGACAAGCAATCAGCCCCAGCATTTT. Looking up the rest from reference TRBV5-1 and TRBJ1-5 gives the full variable domain: KAGVTQTPRYLIKTRGQQVTLSCSPISGHRSVSWYQQTPGQGLQFLFEYFSETQRNKGNFPGRFSGRQFSNSRSEMNVSTLELGDSALYLCASSAGTSNQPQHFGDGTRLSIL.

The chain carries TRBV5-1 and TRBJ2-5; D gene unclear. This CDR3 region has 15 residues. Germline loops: CDR1 SGHRS, CDR2 YFSETQ. The V end was cut by 0 bases, the J end by 2 bases, with 11 bases between. The CDR3: CASSLDVGHQETQYF. CDR3 nucleotides: TGCGCCAGCAGCTTGGATGTGGGTCATCAAGAGACCCAGTACTTC. Drawing the rest from reference TRBV5-1 and TRBJ2-5, the complete variable domain is KAGVTQTPRYLIKTRGQQVTLSCSPISGHRSVSWYQQTPGQGLQFLFEYFSETQRNKGNFPGRFSGRQFSNSRSEMNVSTLELGDSALYLCASSLDVGHQETQYFGPGTRLLVL.

As for this clone: Mismatch with germline at one junction end may stem from a read error. The V call is TRBV7-7, the J call TRBJ2-3; TRBD2 might be the D (7 bases). This CDR3 contains 17 residues. Germline loops: CDR1 SSHAT, CDR2 FNYEAQ (reference sequence). The CDR3 sequence is CASSLGGGGGTTDTQYF. The CDR3 DNA reads TGTGCTAGCAGCTTAGGAGGAGGGGGGGGAACGACAGATACGCAGTATTTT.